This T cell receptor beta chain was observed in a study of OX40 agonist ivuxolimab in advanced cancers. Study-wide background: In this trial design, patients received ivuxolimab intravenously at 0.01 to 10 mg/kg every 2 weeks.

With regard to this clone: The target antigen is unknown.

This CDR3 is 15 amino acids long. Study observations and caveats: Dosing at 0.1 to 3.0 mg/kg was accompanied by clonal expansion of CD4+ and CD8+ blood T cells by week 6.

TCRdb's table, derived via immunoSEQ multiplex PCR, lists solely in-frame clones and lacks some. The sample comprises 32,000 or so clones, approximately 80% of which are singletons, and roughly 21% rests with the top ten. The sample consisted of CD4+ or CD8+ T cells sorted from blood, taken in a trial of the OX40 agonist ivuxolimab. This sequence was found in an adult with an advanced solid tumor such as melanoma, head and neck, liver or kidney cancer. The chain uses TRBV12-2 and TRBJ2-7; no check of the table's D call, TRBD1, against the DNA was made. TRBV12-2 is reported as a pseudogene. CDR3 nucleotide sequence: TGTGCAAGTCGCTTAGACCGACAGGGGTCATACGAGCAGTACTTC. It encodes CASRLDRQGSYEQYF.